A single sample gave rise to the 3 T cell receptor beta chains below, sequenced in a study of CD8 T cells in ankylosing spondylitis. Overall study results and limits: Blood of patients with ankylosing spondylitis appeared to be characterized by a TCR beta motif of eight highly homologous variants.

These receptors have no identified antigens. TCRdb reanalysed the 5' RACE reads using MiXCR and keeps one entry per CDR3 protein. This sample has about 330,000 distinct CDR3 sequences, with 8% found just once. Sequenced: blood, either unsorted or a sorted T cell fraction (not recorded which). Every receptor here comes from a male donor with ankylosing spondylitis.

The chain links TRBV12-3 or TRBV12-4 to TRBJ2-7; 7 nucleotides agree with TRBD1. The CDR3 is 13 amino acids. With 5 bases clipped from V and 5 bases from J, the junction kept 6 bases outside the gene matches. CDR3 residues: CASSPTGTHEQYF. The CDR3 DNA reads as TGTGCCAGCAGTCCGACAGGGACCCACGAGCAGTACTTC.

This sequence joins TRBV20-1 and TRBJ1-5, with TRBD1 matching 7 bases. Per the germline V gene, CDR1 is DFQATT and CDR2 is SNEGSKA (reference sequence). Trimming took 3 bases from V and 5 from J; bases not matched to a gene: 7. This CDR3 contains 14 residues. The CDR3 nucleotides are TGCAGTGCTAGCCTAGGACAGGCGGATCAGCCCCAGCATTTT. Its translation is CSASLGQADQPQHF.

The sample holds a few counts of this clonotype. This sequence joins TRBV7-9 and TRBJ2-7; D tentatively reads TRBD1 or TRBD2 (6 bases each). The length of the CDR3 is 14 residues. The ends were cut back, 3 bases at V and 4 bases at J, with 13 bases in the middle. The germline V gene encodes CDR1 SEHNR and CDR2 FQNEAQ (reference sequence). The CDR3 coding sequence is TGTGCCAGCAGCTTTACAGAGGGGGGATACGAGCAGTACTTC. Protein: CASSFTEGGYEQYF.